This T cell receptor (beta chain) was identified during a study of metastatic and nonmetastatic thyroid tumors (dated by TCRdb to 2020 to 2021). With respect to the entire study: The researchers compared repertoires between peripheral blood samples and tumor or nodule tissue samples from patients with malignant or benign thyroid disease.

From the cysteine through the phenylalanine, the CDR3 covers 18 amino acids. The sequence is cut down to CDR3 DNA, 54 bases in frame from base 1. For CDR1 and CDR2, the germline V gene (reference sequence) lists DFQATT and SNEGSKA. V sheds 1 base and J sheds 4 bases, leaving 26 bases between their ends. Before undergoing thyroid surgery, none of the patients had been given any kind of treatment. Using T-cell receptor beta sequencing, the researchers looked back retrospectively at clinical samples from patients, gathered between about 2012 and 2019. To note about this clone: Its antigen is still unknown. Base qualities are missing; no much larger clone stands one base away.

What the work shows at the level of the full study, not this receptor alone: TCR beta diversity was reported as significantly higher in malignant tumors than in benign nodules, in both blood and tumor samples.

Libraries were constructed by PCR. The sample was run on an Illumina HiSeq 4000. High-throughput sequencing was used to profile the CDR3 region of the TCR beta-chain in every patient. As for the authors' bioinformatics: A classifier to discriminate distant-metastatic papillary thyroid cancer patients was built from CDR3 differences across clinicopathological groups. To measure repertoire diversity the researchers used the Shannon index, while the Morisita-Horn index served to gauge how similar the tumor and blood repertoires were. The public reads were reprocessed in TCRdb via fastp at Q25 and MiXCR, keeping in-frame beta chains. TCRdb, rather than the study authors, made the V and J calls. The sample contains about 24,000 clones, roughly 21% of them found a single time. The ten largest account for approximately 12% of the sample.

The rearrangement joined TRBV20-1 to TRBJ2-7, with TRBD2 as a weak D call on 6 bases. The clonotype was recovered from a male donor with papillary thyroid cancer or a benign thyroid nodule (not recorded which). Some clones in this sample may be carry-over from other donors' samples. Material for sequencing was blood. The CDR3: CSARANGRAGTFAYEQYF. DNA sequence: TGCAGTGCTAGAGCTAACGGACGAGCGGGTACCTTTGCTTACGAGCAGTACTTC.